This T cell receptor (beta chain) emerged from a study of control samples from healthy donors and cancer patients. The CDR3 runs 13 residues. The V gene's germline CDR1 is MNHEY and CDR2 SVGAGI. Trimming took 6 bases from V and 7 from J, leaving 15 bases between them. Repertoires were generated with immunoSEQ multiplex PCR, while TCRdb's copy carries only in-frame clones and drops some. The sample carries around 190,000 clones, more than 90% recorded once. The J gene is TRBJ1-2, the V gene TRBV6-5; D perhaps matches TRBD1 (5 bases). The specimen was blood. This receptor was identified in a man aged 25 to 40 in good health. CDR3 bases: TGTGCCAGCAGCTCCGACACTGGGGCTGGCTACACCTTC. Its translation is CASSSDTGAGYTF.